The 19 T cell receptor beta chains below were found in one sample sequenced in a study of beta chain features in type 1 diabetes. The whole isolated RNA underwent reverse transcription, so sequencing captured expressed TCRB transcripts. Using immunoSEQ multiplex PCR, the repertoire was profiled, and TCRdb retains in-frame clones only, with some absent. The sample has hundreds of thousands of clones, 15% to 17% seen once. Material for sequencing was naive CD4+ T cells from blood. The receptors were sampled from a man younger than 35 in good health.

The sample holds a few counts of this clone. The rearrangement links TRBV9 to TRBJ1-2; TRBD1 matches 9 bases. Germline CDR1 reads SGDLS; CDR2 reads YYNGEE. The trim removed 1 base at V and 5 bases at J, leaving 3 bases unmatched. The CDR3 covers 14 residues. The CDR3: CASSVRTGEYGYTF. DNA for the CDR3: TGTGCCAGCAGCGTACGGACAGGGGAGTATGGCTACACCTTC.

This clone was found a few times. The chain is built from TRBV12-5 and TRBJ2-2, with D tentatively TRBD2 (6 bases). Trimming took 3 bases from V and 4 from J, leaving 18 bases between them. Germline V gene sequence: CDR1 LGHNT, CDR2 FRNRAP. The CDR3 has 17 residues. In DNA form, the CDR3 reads TGTGCTAGTGGTTTAAGGGGCGGGAAGATAGGCACCGGGGAGCTGTTTTTT. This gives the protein CASGLRGGKIGTGELFF.

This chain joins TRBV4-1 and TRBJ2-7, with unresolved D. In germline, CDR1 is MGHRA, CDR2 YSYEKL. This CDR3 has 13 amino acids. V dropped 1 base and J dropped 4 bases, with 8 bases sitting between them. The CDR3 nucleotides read TGCGCCAGCAGCCAAGCTCGTCGGTACGAGCAGTACTTC. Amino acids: CASSQARRYEQYF.

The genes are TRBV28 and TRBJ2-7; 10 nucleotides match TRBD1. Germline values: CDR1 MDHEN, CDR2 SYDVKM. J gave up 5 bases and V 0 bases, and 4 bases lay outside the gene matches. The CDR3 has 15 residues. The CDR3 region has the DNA TGTGCCAGCAGTTTATGGGGGACAGGGGCCCACGAGCAGTACTTC. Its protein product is CASSLWGTGAHEQYF.

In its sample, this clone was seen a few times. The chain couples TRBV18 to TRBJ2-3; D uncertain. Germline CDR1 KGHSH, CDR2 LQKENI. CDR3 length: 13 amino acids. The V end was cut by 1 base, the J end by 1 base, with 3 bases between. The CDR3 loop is CASSPQRTDTQYF. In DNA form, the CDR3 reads TGTGCCAGCTCACCACAACGCACAGATACGCAGTATTTT.

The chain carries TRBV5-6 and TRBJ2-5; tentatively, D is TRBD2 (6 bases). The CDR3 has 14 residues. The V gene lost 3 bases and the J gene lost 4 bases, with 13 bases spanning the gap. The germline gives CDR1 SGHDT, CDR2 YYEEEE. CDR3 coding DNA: TGTGCCAGCAGCTCAACAAAGGGACTAGAGACCCAGTACTTC. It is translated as CASSSTKGLETQYF.

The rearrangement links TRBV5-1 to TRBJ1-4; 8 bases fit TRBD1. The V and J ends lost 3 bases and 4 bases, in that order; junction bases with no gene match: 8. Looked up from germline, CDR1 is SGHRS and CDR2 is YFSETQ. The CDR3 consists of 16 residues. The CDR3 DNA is TGCGCCAGCAGCTGGGGCGACAGGGGAGTTAATGAAAAACTGTTTTTT. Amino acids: CASSWGDRGVNEKLFF. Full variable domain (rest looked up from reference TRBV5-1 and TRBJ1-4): KAGVTQTPRYLIKTRGQQVTLSCSPISGHRSVSWYQQTPGQGLQFLFEYFSETQRNKGNFPGRFSGRQFSNSRSEMNVSTLELGDSALYLCASSWGDRGVNEKLFFGSGTQLSVL.

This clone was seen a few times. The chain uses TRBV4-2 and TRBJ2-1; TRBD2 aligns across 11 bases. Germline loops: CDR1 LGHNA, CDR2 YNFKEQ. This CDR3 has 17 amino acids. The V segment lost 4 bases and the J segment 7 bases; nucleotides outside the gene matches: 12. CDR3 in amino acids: CASSRSSTSGAGNEQFF. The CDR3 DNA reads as TGTGCCAGCAGCCGAAGCTCGACTAGCGGGGCGGGGAATGAGCAGTTCTTC.

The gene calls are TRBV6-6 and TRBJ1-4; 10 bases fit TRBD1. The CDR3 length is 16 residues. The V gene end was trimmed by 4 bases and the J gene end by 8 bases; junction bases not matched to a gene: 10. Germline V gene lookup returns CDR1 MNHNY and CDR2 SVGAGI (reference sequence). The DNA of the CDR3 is TGTGCCAGCAGTTCCCCCAAAGACAGGGGGCGGGAAAAACTGTTTTTT. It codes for CASSSPKDRGREKLFF.

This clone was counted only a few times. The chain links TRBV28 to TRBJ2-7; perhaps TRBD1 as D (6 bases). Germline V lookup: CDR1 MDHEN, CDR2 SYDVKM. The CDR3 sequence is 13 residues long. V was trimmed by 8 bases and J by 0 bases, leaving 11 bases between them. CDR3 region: CASCQGRSYEQYF. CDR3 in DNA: TGTGCCAGCTGCCAGGGGCGCTCCTACGAGCAGTACTTC. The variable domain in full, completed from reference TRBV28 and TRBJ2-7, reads DVKVTQSSRYLVKRTGEKVFLECVQDMDHENMFWYRQDPGLGLRLIYFSYDVKMKEKGDIPEGYSVSREKKERFSLILESASTNQTSMYLCASCQGRSYEQYFGPGTRLTVT.

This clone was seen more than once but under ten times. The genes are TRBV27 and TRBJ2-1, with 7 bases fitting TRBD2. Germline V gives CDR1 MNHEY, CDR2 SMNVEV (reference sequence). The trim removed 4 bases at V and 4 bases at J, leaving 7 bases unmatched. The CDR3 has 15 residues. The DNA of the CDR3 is TGTGCCAGCAGTTCTGGGCTAGCGGCATACAATGAGCAGTTCTTC. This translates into CASSSGLAAYNEQFF.

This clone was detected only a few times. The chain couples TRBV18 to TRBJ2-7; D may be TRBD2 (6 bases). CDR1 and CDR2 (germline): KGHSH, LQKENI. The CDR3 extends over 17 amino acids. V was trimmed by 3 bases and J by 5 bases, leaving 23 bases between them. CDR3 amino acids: CASSPPRSGANTHEQYF. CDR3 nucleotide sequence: TGTGCCAGCTCACCCCCGCGGTCGGGAGCAAACACCCACGAGCAGTACTTC.

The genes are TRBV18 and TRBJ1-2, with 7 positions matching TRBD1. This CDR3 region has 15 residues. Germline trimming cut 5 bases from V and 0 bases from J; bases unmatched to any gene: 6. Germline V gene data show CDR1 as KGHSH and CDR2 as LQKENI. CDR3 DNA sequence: TGTGCCAGCTCAGCTGGACAGGACCCTAACTATGGCTACACCTTC. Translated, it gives CASSAGQDPNYGYTF.

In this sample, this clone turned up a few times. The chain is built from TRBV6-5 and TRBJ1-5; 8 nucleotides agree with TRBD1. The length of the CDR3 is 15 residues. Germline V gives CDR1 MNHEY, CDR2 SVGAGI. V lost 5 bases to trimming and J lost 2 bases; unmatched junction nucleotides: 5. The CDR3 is CASSRQGAGNQPQHF. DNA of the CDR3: TGTGCCAGCAGTCGCCAGGGGGCTGGCAATCAGCCCCAGCATTTT.

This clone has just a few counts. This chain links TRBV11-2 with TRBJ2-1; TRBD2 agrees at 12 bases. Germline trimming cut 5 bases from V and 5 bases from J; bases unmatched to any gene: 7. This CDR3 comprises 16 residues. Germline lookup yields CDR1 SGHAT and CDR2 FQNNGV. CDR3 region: CASSGRLAGANNEQFF. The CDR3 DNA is TGTGCCAGCAGCGGACGACTAGCGGGAGCGAACAATGAGCAGTTCTTC.

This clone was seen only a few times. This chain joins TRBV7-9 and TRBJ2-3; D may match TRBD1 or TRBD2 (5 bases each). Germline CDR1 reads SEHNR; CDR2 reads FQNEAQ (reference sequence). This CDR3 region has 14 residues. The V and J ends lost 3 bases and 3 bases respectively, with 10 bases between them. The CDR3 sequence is CASSLGDGTDTQYF. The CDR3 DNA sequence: TGTGCCAGCAGCTTGGGGGACGGGACAGATACGCAGTATTTT.

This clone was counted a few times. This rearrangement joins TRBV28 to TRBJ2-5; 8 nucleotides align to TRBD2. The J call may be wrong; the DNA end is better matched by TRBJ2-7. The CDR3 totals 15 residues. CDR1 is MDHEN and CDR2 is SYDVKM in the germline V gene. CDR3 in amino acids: CASSTSGTSSYEQYF. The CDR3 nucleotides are TGTGCCAGCAGTACATCCGGGACTAGCTCCTACGAGCAGTACTTC.

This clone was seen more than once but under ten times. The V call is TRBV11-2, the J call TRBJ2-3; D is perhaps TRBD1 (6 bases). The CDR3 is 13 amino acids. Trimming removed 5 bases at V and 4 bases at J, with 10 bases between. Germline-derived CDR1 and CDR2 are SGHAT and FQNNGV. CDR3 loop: CASSVQGPDTQYF. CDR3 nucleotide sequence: TGTGCCAGCAGCGTCCAGGGGCCAGATACGCAGTATTTT.

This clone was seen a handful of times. CDR3 protein: CASSPGSLGTEAFF. CDR3 nucleotide sequence: TGTGCCAGCTCACCTGGTTCTTTGGGCACTGAAGCTTTCTTT. V usage is TRBV18 and J usage is TRBJ1-1; no clear D. This CDR3 has 14 residues. Per germline, CDR1 KGHSH and CDR2 LQKENI. V lost 3 bases to trimming and J lost 4 bases, with 12 bases between them. The full variable domain, with the rest looked up from reference TRBV18 and TRBJ1-1, is NAGVMQNPRHLVRRRGQEARLRCSPMKGHSHVYWYRQLPEEGLKFMVYLQKENIIDESGMPKERFSAEFPKEGPSILRIQQVVRGDSAAYFCASSPGSLGTEAFFGQGTRLTVV.